This entry is about one T cell receptor (beta chain). Original data processing: Reference gene primer amplification yielded estimated nucleated cell counts. Repertoires were generated with immunoSEQ multiplex PCR, while TCRdb's copy carries only in-frame clones and drops some. V, J and clone size were drawn from that table, and D and trimming were deduced from the DNA. This sample has tens of thousands of clones; around 78% occur once, and the top ten carry about a sixth. The CDR3 loop spans 16 amino acids. The germline V gene has CDR1 SGHRS and CDR2 YFSETQ. V gave up 0 bases and J gave up 7 bases; unmatched junction bases: 10. This sample was included in a study of blood T cell repertoires in COVID-19. For the study at large: Acute-phase and convalescent COVID-19 samples originated in the United States, Italy and Spain. PBMCs, B-cell-depleted T cells, or T cells provided the cDNA or gDNA that made up the material.

The V call is TRBV5-1, the J call TRBJ1-2; 9 positions agree with TRBD1. This receptor was obtained from a human donor in a cohort sampled during active COVID-19. Source material: peripheral blood. The CDR3 nucleotides are TGCGCCAGCAGCTTGGCGGGACAGGGTGGGGAGAGTGGCTACACCTTC. Its protein is CASSLAGQGGESGYTF.